The following is a T cell receptor (beta chain) sequence with its context. Its antigen is as yet unknown. The data derive from a study of cytomegalovirus exposure and HLA in healthy donors. Study-level findings and limits: Further analysis, carried out later, found HLA-associated TCR beta chains more clonally expanded than equally common other chains. There were some public TCRs occurring in many donors, but most TCR sequences were rare. TCR beta V- and J-gene trimming, according to a later analysis, was linked to a missense DCLRE1C variant. A later analysis by the authors found several of the most significant clusters apparently linked to common viral pathogens.

60 Vbeta and 13 Jbeta primers were used in PCR. Repertoires were generated with immunoSEQ multiplex PCR, while TCRdb's copy carries only in-frame clones and drops some. The profile shows over 80,000 clones, approximately 71% of them singletons. The J segment lost 3 bases and the V segment lost 0 bases, leaving 6 bases of the junction unmatched. CDR3 length: 17 amino acids. The germline gives CDR1 LGHNA, CDR2 YNFKEQ. This TCR came from a woman aged 18-35 years in good health and CMV-seropositive. The sequenced material came from PBMCs. The gene calls are TRBV4-2 and TRBJ2-1; TRBD2 matches 9 bases. The DNA of the CDR3 is TGTGCCAGCAGCCAAGAGTTGGCGCGGGGGGGCTACAATGAGCAGTTCTTC. Protein: CASSQELARGGYNEQFF.